The present T cell receptor beta chain was sequenced within a study of identical twins. Findings and limits, study-wide: The abundant beta clonotypes from cord blood had fewer insertions, and memory repertoires had none of this.

MiXCR, run by TCRdb on the 5' RACE reads, gives a single entry per CDR3 protein. The sample contains 240,000 or so distinct CDR3 sequences, roughly 10% of which appear only once. This clonotype appeared a few times. The antigen is undetermined. Germline V gene sequence: CDR1 SQVTM, CDR2 ANQGSEA. Losses at the gene ends were 0 bases for V and 13 bases for J; bases not matched to a gene: 16. This CDR3 has 16 amino acids. Sequencing was done on a sample of memory T cells sorted from blood. The chain couples TRBV29-1 to TRBJ1-1; 11 bases line up with TRBD1. The TCR originated in a man in his forties or fifties in good health. CDR3 nucleotides: TGCAGCGTTGAAGATACGAGGGGACAGGGGGGATCCCTCCTTTTCTTT. Amino acid sequence: CSVEDTRGQGGSLLFF.